The 13 T cell receptor beta chains below all came from one sample that was sequenced in a study of CD8+ T cells in alopecia areata. Reverse transcribed after extraction, RNA yielded cDNA as the sequencing template. Clones were read by immunoSEQ multiplex PCR, and TCRdb kept only the in-frame ones, dropping some. Of around 270,000 clones in the sample, 58% are singletons; the top ten hold more than 1.5%. Indicated treatment: oral pan-JAK inhibitor, 5-10 mg twice daily. The material sequenced was CD4+ T cells sorted from blood, taken at week 24, from a patient treated with tofacitinib. These receptors were collected from a human donor with alopecia areata.

The chain links TRBV25-1 to TRBJ2-1; 9 bases align to TRBD2. Germline trimming cut 4 bases from V and 5 bases from J; bases unmatched to any gene: 3. Germline V gene lookup returns CDR1 MGHDK and CDR2 SYGVNS. The CDR3 loop spans 14 amino acids. The DNA of the CDR3 is TGTGCCAGCAGTGTAGCGGGAGCTAACAATGAGCAGTTCTTC. Its translation is CASSVAGANNEQFF. The whole variable domain, filled in from reference TRBV25-1 and TRBJ2-1, reads EADIYQTPRYLVIGTGKKITLECSQTMGHDKMYWYQQDPGMELHLIHYSYGVNSTEKGDLSSESTVSRIRTEHFPLTLESARPSHTSQYLCASSVAGANNEQFFGPGTRLTVL.

The chain employs TRBV7-2 and TRBJ1-2; 9 bases line up with TRBD1. The J segment lost 8 bases and the V segment lost 5 bases, leaving 6 bases of the junction unmatched. The CDR3 runs to 13 residues. The germline gives CDR1 SGHTA, CDR2 FQGNSA. In DNA form, the CDR3 reads TGTGCCAGCAGCCGGGACAGGGAAGGGGGCTACACCTTC. Translating gives CASSRDREGGYTF.

V is TRBV25-1 and J is TRBJ1-1, with no clear D. This CDR3 has 14 residues. Trimming cost V 3 bases and J 6 bases, with 14 bases left between them. Germline-derived CDR1 and CDR2 are MGHDK and SYGVNS. The CDR3 DNA is TGTGCCAGCAGTGACCAACCCGAGAGCCCTGAAGCTTTCTTT. Its translation: CASSDQPESPEAFF.

This rearrangement joins TRBV29-1 to TRBJ1-1; 7 nucleotides match TRBD1. The junction had 1 base not matched to a gene; V was cut back by 3 bases and J by 0 bases. Germline CDR1 reads SQVTM; CDR2 reads ANQGSEA. The CDR3 is 13 residues long. CDR3 residues: CSVDRGLNTEAFF. CDR3 DNA sequence: TGCAGCGTTGACAGGGGGTTGAACACTGAAGCTTTCTTT.

V and J are TRBV4-2 and TRBJ2-3; 8 bases are shared with TRBD2. CDR3 size: 16 residues. Germline V CDR1 and CDR2: LGHNA, YNFKEQ. The trim removed 1 base at V and 2 bases at J, leaving 5 bases unmatched. The CDR3: CASSQAELADTDTQYF. In nucleotides, the CDR3 is TGTGCCAGCAGCCAAGCAGAACTAGCGGACACAGATACGCAGTATTTT.

The V call is TRBV7-2, the J call TRBJ1-1, with 9 positions matching TRBD1. Germline values: CDR1 SGHTA, CDR2 FQGNSA. This CDR3 comprises 15 residues. V lost 6 bases, J lost 5 bases, and 10 bases stayed unmatched. CDR3 in amino acids: CASSRGDRVQTEAFF. CDR3 sequence (DNA): TGTGCCAGCAGTCGCGGGGACAGGGTCCAAACTGAAGCTTTCTTT.

This clone was counted between two and nine times. The V gene is TRBV7-6, the J gene TRBJ1-1; no clear D. Trimming removed 2 bases from V and 1 base from J, with 8 bases in between. CDR1 is SGHVS and CDR2 is FNYEAQ in the germline V gene. CDR3 length: 14 residues. The CDR3 reads CASSLTLGNTEAFF. The CDR3 DNA reads TGTGCCAGCAGCTTAACGTTGGGGAACACTGAAGCTTTCTTT.

The chain employs TRBV15 and TRBJ2-1, with 8 bases lining up with TRBD1. Germline CDR1 is LNHNV and CDR2 is YYDKDF (reference sequence). Trimming at V came to 3 bases and at J to 5 bases, leaving 6 bases not matched to a gene. This CDR3 spans 15 amino acids. CDR3 DNA: TGTGCCACCAGCAGCCGGCAGGGGGCCAACAATGAGCAGTTCTTC. Amino acids: CATSSRQGANNEQFF.

The rearrangement links TRBV7-3 to TRBJ1-2; 10 bases fit TRBD1. With 0 bases clipped from V and 6 bases from J, the junction kept 4 bases outside the gene matches. The CDR3 is 15 residues long. Germline V gene data show CDR1 as SGHTA and CDR2 as FQGTGA. The DNA for the CDR3 is TGTGCCAGCAGCTTAACGGGGACAGGGGCTGATGGCTACACCTTC. It encodes CASSLTGTGADGYTF.

This clone showed up just once. The chain couples TRBV28 to TRBJ2-7; D is perhaps TRBD1 or TRBD2 (5 bases each). CDR3 length: 13 residues. The germline V gene encodes CDR1 MDHEN and CDR2 SYDVKM. Deletions cut 8 bases from V and 2 bases from J, with 13 bases between. For the CDR3, the DNA is TGTGCCAGCTTTACCGGGACCCCCTACGAGCAGTACTTC. This encodes CASFTGTPYEQYF.

The J gene is TRBJ2-7, the V gene TRBV7-2; 9 positions match TRBD2. The CDR3 consists of 15 residues. V gave up 9 bases and J gave up 4 bases; unmatched junction bases: 13. CDR1 is SGHTA, CDR2 FQGNSA, per germline. The DNA for the CDR3 is TGTGCCAGTACGCCCCGAGGCGGGGGGGTTTACGAGCAGTACTTC. Protein product: CASTPRGGGVYEQYF.

The chain carries TRBV28 and TRBJ1-1; tentatively, D is TRBD1 (5 bases). The CDR3 has 15 amino acids. V lost 8 bases to trimming and J lost 0 bases, with 16 bases between them. CDR1 is MDHEN and CDR2 is SYDVKM in the germline V gene. CDR3: CASPPRGPMNTEAFF. The DNA of the CDR3 is TGTGCCAGCCCTCCCCGGGGACCTATGAACACTGAAGCTTTCTTT.

This chain uses TRBV7-2 with TRBJ2-1; 12 nucleotides align to TRBD2. V lost 0 bases to trimming and J lost 6 bases; unmatched junction nucleotides: 15. The germline V gene encodes CDR1 SGHTA and CDR2 FQGNSA. This CDR3 is 20 amino acids long. The CDR3 DNA reads TGTGCCAGCAGCTTAGCCTTCTCTAGCGGGGGGGCGAGCTGGGCCAATGAGCAGTTCTTC. Amino acid sequence: CASSLAFSSGGASWANEQFF.